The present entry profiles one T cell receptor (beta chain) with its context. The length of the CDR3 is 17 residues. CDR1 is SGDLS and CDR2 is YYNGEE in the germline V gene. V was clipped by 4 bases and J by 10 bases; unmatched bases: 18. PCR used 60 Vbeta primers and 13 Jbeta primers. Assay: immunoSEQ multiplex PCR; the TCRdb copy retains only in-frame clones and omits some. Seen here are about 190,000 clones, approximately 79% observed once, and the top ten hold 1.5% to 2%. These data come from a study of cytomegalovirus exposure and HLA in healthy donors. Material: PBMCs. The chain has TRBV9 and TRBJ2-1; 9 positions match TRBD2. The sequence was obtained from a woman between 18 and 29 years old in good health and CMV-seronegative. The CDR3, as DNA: TGTGCCAGCAGCCCTGGCCCTTATAGCGGGAGAGTTCGAGAGCAGTTCTTC. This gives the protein CASSPGPYSGRVREQFF.